Presented here are 20 T cell receptor beta chains from one specimen sequenced in a study of T-cell memory formation after mild COVID-19. TCRdb processed the 5' RACE reads anew with MiXCR; each CDR3 protein has one entry. The data show around 130,000 distinct CDR3 sequences, with about 15% seen just once and about 5% held by the top ten. Material: PBMCs or a T cell subset sorted from them (not recorded which). The source is a man younger than 35 who had mild COVID-19 (a few samples of this study predate the infection). Cell type and time point are not known.

CDR3 nucleotides: TGTGCCACCAGTATGCGAGAGAACTATGGCTACACCTTC. It codes for CATSMRENYGYTF. The J gene is TRBJ1-2, the V gene TRBV15; D call uncertain. V was pared by 6 bases and J by 2 bases, with 10 bases between. CDR1 is LNHNV, CDR2 YYDKDF, per germline (reference sequence). The CDR3 has 13 residues.

This clonotype was observed a handful of times. The V and J genes are TRBV11-2 and TRBJ2-3; 8 positions match TRBD2. The CDR3 totals 14 residues. Germline V gene data show CDR1 as SGHAT and CDR2 as FQNNGV. J gave up 8 bases and V 1 base, and 5 bases lay outside the gene matches. The chain's CDR3 is CASSLAGGMFTQYF. The CDR3 bases are TGTGCCAGCAGCTTAGCGGGGGGGATGTTTACGCAGTATTTT. The full variable domain, in which reference TRBV11-2 and TRBJ2-3 provide the parts outside the CDR3, is EAGVAQSPRYKIIEKRQSVAFWCNPISGHATLYWYQQILGQGPKLLIQFQNNGVVDDSQLPKDRFSAERLKGVDSTLKIQPAKLEDSAVYLCASSLAGGMFTQYFGPGTRLTVL.

This clonotype was detected many times. The chain recombines TRBV7-2 with TRBJ2-5; D perhaps matches TRBD2 (6 bases). The germline V gene has CDR1 SGHTA and CDR2 FQGNSA. V gave up 6 bases and J gave up 5 bases, with 13 bases separating them. The CDR3 runs 13 residues. CDR3 amino acids: CASRAGNWETQYF. CDR3 DNA: TGTGCCAGCAGGGCGGGAAATTGGGAGACCCAGTACTTC. The complete variable domain, with remaining parts taken from reference TRBV7-2 and TRBJ2-5, reads GAGVSQSPSNKVTEKGKDVELRCDPISGHTALYWYRQSLGQGLEFLIYFQGNSAPDKSGLPSDRFSAERTGGSVSTLTIQRTQQEDSAVYLCASRAGNWETQYFGPGTRLLVL.

This clonotype was seen a handful of times. The chain uses TRBV10-3 and TRBJ1-2, with D maybe TRBD1 (6 bases). The CDR3 extends over 13 amino acids. CDR1 is ENHRY and CDR2 is SYGVKD in the germline V gene. V dropped 3 bases and J dropped 8 bases, with 13 bases sitting between them. This chain's CDR3 is CAISETGRAGYTF. Here the CDR3 DNA reads TGTGCCATCAGTGAAACAGGGAGGGCCGGCTACACCTTC.

CDR3 nucleotide sequence: TGTGCCAGCAGCAAAATCGGACGAGTATATAGCAATCAGCCCCAGCATTTT. Its translation: CASSKIGRVYSNQPQHF. The V gene is TRBV21-1, the J gene TRBJ1-5. TRBV21-1 is assigned pseudogene status. This CDR3 spans 17 amino acids.

In its sample, this clonotype was seen a few times. This chain joins TRBV6-2 or TRBV6-3 and TRBJ2-1; D might be TRBD2 (7 bases). V shed 7 bases and J shed 6 bases, with 19 bases lying between them. The CDR3 has 15 amino acids. Germline V lookup: CDR1 MNHEY, CDR2 SVGEGT. CDR3 protein: CASTKGGAPVNEQFF. The CDR3 DNA reads TGTGCCAGCACCAAAGGGGGGGCGCCGGTCAATGAGCAGTTCTTC.

The chain uses TRBV5-1 and TRBJ2-1, with TRBD2 matching 8 bases. Germline V CDR1 and CDR2: SGHRS, YFSETQ. The CDR3 has 15 amino acids. The V and J ends lost 3 bases and 4 bases, in that order; junction bases with no gene match: 6. The CDR3 protein is CASSSSGGPYNEQFF. The CDR3 bases are TGCGCCAGCAGCTCAAGCGGGGGCCCATACAATGAGCAGTTCTTC.

The gene calls are TRBV11-2 and TRBJ2-7, with 12 bases that match TRBD1. This CDR3 has 16 amino acids. Trimming took 2 bases from V and 2 from J; bases not matched to a gene: 4. Germline V gene lookup returns CDR1 SGHAT and CDR2 FQNNGV. CDR3 region: CASSLSRDRGPYEQYF. CDR3 in DNA: TGTGCCAGCAGCTTATCCCGGGACAGGGGGCCCTACGAGCAGTACTTC.

The V and J genes are TRBV5-1 and TRBJ2-6, with TRBD1 as a possible D gene (5 bases). V was trimmed by 4 bases and J by 0 bases, leaving 14 bases between them. This CDR3 has 17 residues. The germline CDR1 and CDR2 sequences are SGHRS and YFSETQ. CDR3 sequence: CASSRWGGVSGANVLTF. CDR3 nucleotide sequence: TGCGCCAGCAGCCGCTGGGGCGGCGTCTCTGGGGCCAACGTCCTGACTTTC.

This chain connects TRBV7-9 to TRBJ2-5, with a tentative D call TRBD1 (5 bases). The CDR3 has 13 residues. Trimming pared 5 bases from V and 5 bases from J, leaving 12 bases between. Germline V gene data show CDR1 as SEHNR and CDR2 as FQNEAQ (reference sequence). CDR3: CASSRGGRETQYF. The CDR3 bases are TGTGCCAGCAGCAGGGGTGGAAGGGAGACCCAGTACTTC.

The chain carries TRBV12-3 or TRBV12-4 and TRBJ2-7; 8 nucleotides match TRBD1. This CDR3 contains 15 residues. Trimming cost V 2 bases and J 3 bases; bases outside gene matches: 6. In DNA form, the CDR3 reads TGTGCCAGCAGTTTAATGGACAGGGTATTCTACGAGCAGTACTTC. This gives the protein CASSLMDRVFYEQYF.

This sequence joins TRBV20-1 and TRBJ1-1; D gene ambiguous. From germline, CDR1 is DFQATT and CDR2 SNEGSKA (reference sequence). Trimming left V 5 bases short and J 3 bases short, with 13 bases between. This CDR3 is built from 13 residues. The CDR3 DNA sequence: TGCAGTGCTTCCGGGCGCTGGGACACTGAAGCTTTCTTT. The encoded protein is CSASGRWDTEAFF.

This chain connects TRBV9 to TRBJ1-1; D possibly corresponds to TRBD1 (5 bases). Between the trimmed V and J ends, which lost 0 bases and 0 bases, there was a span of 18 bases. Germline CDR1 reads SGDLS; CDR2 reads YYNGEE. The CDR3 totals 18 residues. The CDR3: CASSVGQGVGHLNTEAFF. The CDR3 coding sequence is TGTGCCAGCAGCGTAGGCCAAGGGGTCGGACATTTGAACACTGAAGCTTTCTTT.

J is TRBJ1-2 and V is TRBV4-3, with TRBD1 matching over 12 bases. V lost 2 bases, J lost 12 bases, and 10 bases stayed unmatched. This CDR3 spans 15 amino acids. CDR1 and CDR2 (germline): LGHNA, YSLEER. Here the CDR3 reads CASSQLPGQGAADTF. The DNA of the CDR3 is TGCGCCAGCAGCCAACTTCCGGGACAGGGGGCAGCTGACACCTTC.

The chain links TRBV19 to TRBJ2-3, with 8 bases aligning to TRBD1. CDR1 and CDR2 from the germline V gene are LNHDA and SQIVND (reference sequence). The CDR3 runs to 15 residues. After removal of 1 base from V and 1 base from J, the junction contained 1 base not matched to a gene. This CDR3 reads CASSIATGGTDTQYF. The CDR3 coding sequence is TGTGCCAGTAGTATAGCGACAGGGGGCACAGATACGCAGTATTTT.

The chain couples TRBV6-2 or TRBV6-3 to TRBJ2-3; possible D gene TRBD2, 6 bases. The germline V and J ends were trimmed by 7 bases and 2 bases, with 13 bases remaining between them. CDR3 size: 14 residues. Germline loops: CDR1 MNHEY, CDR2 SVGEGT. The CDR3 spells CASKEGINTDTQYF. The DNA for the CDR3 is TGTGCCAGCAAGGAGGGAATAAACACAGATACGCAGTATTTT.

This chain links TRBV7-9 with TRBJ1-1; 11 bases agree with TRBD1. CDR1 is SEHNR and CDR2 is FQNEAQ in the germline V gene (reference sequence). V dropped 4 bases and J dropped 11; count of bases not matched to a gene: 18. The CDR3 totals 17 residues. Here the CDR3 DNA reads TGTGCCAGCAGCTCTGCTATTCCGGGACAGGGGGACGATCGGGCTTTCTTT. It specifies CASSSAIPGQGDDRAFF.

The gene calls are TRBV12-3 or TRBV12-4 and TRBJ1-6; 9 nucleotides align to TRBD1. The V and J ends lost 3 bases and 9 bases, in that order; junction bases with no gene match: 6. The CDR3 loop spans 15 amino acids. CDR3: CASSFGTGGLSPLHF. The CDR3 nucleotides are TGTGCCAGCAGTTTTGGAACAGGGGGCCTTTCACCCCTCCACTTT.

In this sample, this clonotype turned up a few times. The chain recombines TRBV20-1 with TRBJ1-1; perhaps TRBD1 as D (5 bases). There are 15 residues in the CDR3. Trimming removed 3 bases from V and 0 bases from J, with 14 bases in between. Germline V CDR1 and CDR2: DFQATT, SNEGSKA (reference sequence). This CDR3 is CSASSQGGMNTEAFF. As DNA, the CDR3 is TGCAGTGCTAGTTCCCAGGGAGGGATGAACACTGAAGCTTTCTTT.

This chain connects TRBV2 to TRBJ1-5, with 9 bases lining up with TRBD1. V lost 5 bases and J lost 9; bases outside the gene matches: 8. This CDR3 comprises 14 residues. Germline V gene lookup returns CDR1 SNHLY and CDR2 FYNNEI. CDR3 residues: CASSSGTGIWPQHF. Here the CDR3 DNA reads TGTGCCAGCAGTTCCGGGACAGGGATTTGGCCCCAGCATTTT. Based on the CDR3 plus reference TRBV2 and TRBJ1-5, the full variable domain is EPEVTQTPSHQVTQMGQEVILRCVPISNHLYFYWYRQILGQKVEFLVSFYNNEISEKSEIFDDQFSVERPDGSNFTLKIRSTKLEDSAMYFCASSSGTGIWPQHFGDGTRLSIL.